These 11 T cell receptor beta chains came from one sample sequenced in a study of cytomegalovirus exposure and HLA in healthy donors. Amplification used 60 Vbeta primers and 13 Jbeta primers. The data were produced by immunoSEQ multiplex PCR, yet TCRdb's version contains in-frame clones alone and is incomplete. The sample yields about 160,000 clones, approximately 80% seen once. The sample was PBMCs. These receptors originate from a woman aged 50 to 60 in good health and CMV-seronegative.

This sequence joins TRBV2 and TRBJ1-5; a weak D match, TRBD1 (6 bases). The CDR3 loop spans 13 amino acids. The V end lost 0 bases, the J end lost 12 bases, and 12 bases lay between the germline ends. CDR1 and CDR2 from the germline V gene are SNHLY and FYNNEI. The CDR3 DNA is TGTGCCAGCAGTGAAGCTCGGACAGACCACCAGCATTTT. The encoded protein is CASSEARTDHQHF.

J is TRBJ1-2 and V is TRBV23-1; TRBD1 is a possible D gene (6 bases). TRBV23-1 is reported as an ORF; its role is uncertain. The V gene lost 3 bases and the J gene lost 2 bases, with 13 bases spanning the gap. The CDR3 totals 15 residues. In DNA, the CDR3 is TGCGCCAGCAGTCACCCGGGACACGGGAACTATGGCTACACCTTC. It translates to CASSHPGHGNYGYTF.

V usage is TRBV11-2 and J usage is TRBJ2-7; D ambiguous. Germline CDR1 reads SGHAT; CDR2 reads FQNNGV. Trimming took 4 bases from V and 6 from J, leaving 25 bases between them. This CDR3 contains 17 residues. The CDR3, as DNA: TGTGCCAGCAGCTCCGCGGTTTCTATGGTAGTCCCGGGCGAGCAGTACTTC. Its translation: CASSSAVSMVVPGEQYF.

The chain joins TRBV2 to TRBJ2-1; possible D gene TRBD1, 6 bases. This CDR3 contains 14 residues. The V and J ends lost 8 bases and 0 bases respectively, with 11 bases between them. Looked up from germline, CDR1 is SNHLY and CDR2 is FYNNEI. The CDR3 loop reads CASYKGGSYNEQFF. DNA for the CDR3: TGTGCCAGCTATAAAGGGGGCTCCTACAATGAGCAGTTCTTC.

The V gene is TRBV7-8, the J gene TRBJ2-1, with 8 bases identical to TRBD2. CDR3 length: 16 residues. The J segment lost 6 bases and the V segment lost 4 bases, leaving 11 bases of the junction unmatched. Germline CDR1 and CDR2: SGHVS and FQNEAQ. The CDR3 sequence is CASSSTQGLVSNEQFF. CDR3 sequence (DNA): TGTGCCAGCAGCTCAACCCAGGGACTAGTCTCCAATGAGCAGTTCTTC. Full variable domain (outside the CDR3, taken from reference TRBV7-8 and TRBJ2-1): GAGVSQSPRYKVAKRGQDVALRCDPISGHVSLFWYQQALGQGPEFLTYFQNEAQLDKSGLPSDRFFAERPEGSVSTLKIQRTQQEDSAVYLCASSSTQGLVSNEQFFGPGTRLTVL.

This clone is a singleton in its sample. The CDR3 region is CASSLSLGLAAISYEQYF. Here the CDR3 DNA reads TGTGCCAGCAGTTTATCCTTGGGACTAGCGGCTATCTCCTACGAGCAGTACTTC. The chain combines TRBV28 with TRBJ2-7; 11 nucleotides line up with TRBD2. The V and J ends lost 1 base and 0 bases, in that order; junction bases with no gene match: 8. Germline V CDR1 and CDR2: MDHEN, SYDVKM. This CDR3 has 18 residues.

This clone was seen more than once but under ten times. In DNA, the CDR3 is TGTGCCAGCAGTGAATTCCACTACACTGAAGCTTTCTTT. It is translated as CASSEFHYTEAFF. This chain joins TRBV25-1 and TRBJ1-1, with no clear D. The germline V gene encodes CDR1 MGHDK and CDR2 SYGVNS. The CDR3 loop spans 13 amino acids. V lost 1 base to trimming and J lost 3 bases, with 6 bases between them. Combining the CDR3 with reference TRBV25-1 and TRBJ1-1 gives the whole variable domain EADIYQTPRYLVIGTGKKITLECSQTMGHDKMYWYQQDPGMELHLIHYSYGVNSTEKGDLSSESTVSRIRTEHFPLTLESARPSHTSQYLCASSEFHYTEAFFGQGTRLTVV.

V gene TRBV15 combines with J gene TRBJ1-2; 7 nucleotides align to TRBD1. The CDR3 is 18 amino acids. Germline CDR1 LNHNV, CDR2 YYDKDF (reference sequence). The V and J ends lost 3 bases and 4 bases, in that order; junction bases with no gene match: 17. The CDR3 DNA sequence: TGTGCCACCAGCAGTACCCCAGGGGACAGATCCCTAGGCTATGGCTACACCTTC. It yields the protein CATSSTPGDRSLGYGYTF.

The gene calls are TRBV28 and TRBJ2-7, with D perhaps matching TRBD2 (5 bases). In germline, CDR1 is MDHEN, CDR2 SYDVKM. CDR3 size: 15 residues. V lost 5 bases, J lost 0 bases, and 14 bases lay in between. The CDR3 loop reads CASSPPGSSSYEQYF. In DNA, the CDR3 is TGTGCCAGCAGTCCCCCGGGGTCTAGCTCCTACGAGCAGTACTTC.

Written as DNA, the CDR3 is TGTGCCAGTAGTCTGGGACAGTTGAACACTGAAGCTTTCTTT. Translating gives CASSLGQLNTEAFF. This chain joins TRBV19 and TRBJ1-1, with 7 positions matching TRBD1. In germline, CDR1 is LNHDA, CDR2 SQIVND (reference sequence). The CDR3 has 14 amino acids. Trimming at V came to 5 bases and at J to 0 bases, leaving 3 bases not matched to a gene.

This clone came up a few times. V is TRBV4-2 and J is TRBJ1-2; 7 bases fit TRBD1. Per germline, CDR1 LGHNA and CDR2 YNFKEQ. Unmatched junction bases numbered 21, after V lost 0 bases and J lost 2 bases. The CDR3 covers 21 residues. The CDR3 DNA sequence: TGTGCCAGCAGCCAAGATAGGGCAGGGGGAAGGATTGGGGCGGTGAACTATGGCTACACCTTC. This gives the protein CASSQDRAGGRIGAVNYGYTF.